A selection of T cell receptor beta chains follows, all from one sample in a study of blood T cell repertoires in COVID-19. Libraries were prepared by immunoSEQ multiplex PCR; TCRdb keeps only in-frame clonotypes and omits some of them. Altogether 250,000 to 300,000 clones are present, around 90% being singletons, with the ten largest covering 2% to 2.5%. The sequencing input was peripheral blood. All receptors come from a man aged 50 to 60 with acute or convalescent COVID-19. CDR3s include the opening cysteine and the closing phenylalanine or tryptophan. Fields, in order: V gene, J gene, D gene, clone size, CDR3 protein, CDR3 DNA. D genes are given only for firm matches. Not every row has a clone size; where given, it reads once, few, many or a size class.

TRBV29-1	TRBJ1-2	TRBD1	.	CSVSQGNYGYTF	TGCAGCGTATCACAGGGGAACTATGGCTACACCTTC
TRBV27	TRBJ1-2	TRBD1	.	CASSLDRETINYGYTF	TGTGCCAGCAGTCTGGACAGGGAGACTATTAACTATGGCTACACCTTC
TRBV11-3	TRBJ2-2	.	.	CASSLERSGELFF	TGTGCCAGCAGCTTAGAGAGGAGCGGGGAGCTGTTTTTT
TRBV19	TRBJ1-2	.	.	CASSWAGYNYGYTF	TGTGCCAGTAGTTGGGCAGGGTACAACTATGGCTACACCTTC
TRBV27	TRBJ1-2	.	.	CASSLDGTLLNYGYTF	TGTGCCAGCAGTCTTGACGGGACTCTGCTTAACTATGGCTACACCTTC
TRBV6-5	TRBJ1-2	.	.	CASSYAGGAHRYGYTF	TGTGCCAGCAGTTACGCCGGGGGGGCCCATCGTTATGGCTACACCTTC
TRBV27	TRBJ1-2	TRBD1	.	CASRGTGANYGYTF	TGTGCCAGCAGGGGGACAGGGGCTAACTATGGCTACACCTTC
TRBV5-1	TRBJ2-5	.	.	CASSPRFGETQYF	TGCGCCAGCAGCCCCCGGTTCGGAGAGACCCAGTACTTC
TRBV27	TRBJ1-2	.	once	CASKRGAGPAFNYGYTF	TGTGCCAGCAAACGTGGGGCAGGGCCAGCTTTTAACTATGGCTACACCTTC
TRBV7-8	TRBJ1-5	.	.	CASSLGGRGLGQPQHF	TGTGCCAGCAGCTTAGGGGGAAGGGGACTGGGTCAGCCCCAGCATTTT
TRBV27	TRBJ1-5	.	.	CASSPGQPYSNQPQHF	TGTGCCAGCAGTCCCGGACAACCTTATAGCAATCAGCCCCAGCATTTT
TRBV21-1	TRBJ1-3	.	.	CASSKALREGANDRPGNTIYF	TGTGCCAGCAGCAAAGCGCTCCGTGAGGGGGCGAATGATAGACCCGGAAACACCATATATTTT
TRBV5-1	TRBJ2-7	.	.	CASNPTGTLSFYEQYF	TGCGCCAGCAACCCGACGGGGACACTTAGTTTCTACGAGCAGTACTTC
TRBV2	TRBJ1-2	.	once	CASSAAGVLGYTF	TGTGCCAGCAGTGCAGCGGGCGTTTTGGGCTACACCTTC
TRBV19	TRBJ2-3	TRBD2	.	CASSADQRGGTDTQYF	TGTGCCAGTAGTGCAGACCAGCGGGGGGGGACAGATACGCAGTATTTT
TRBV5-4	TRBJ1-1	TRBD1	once	CASSLGRGQTEAFF	TGTGCCAGCAGCTTGGGCAGGGGGCAGACTGAAGCTTTCTTT
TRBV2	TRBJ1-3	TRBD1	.	CASRGQGNRNTIYF	TGTGCCAGCCGAGGACAGGGAAATCGAAACACCATATATTTT
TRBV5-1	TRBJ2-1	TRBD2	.	CASNVAGTYNEQFF	TGCGCCAGCAATGTAGCGGGCACCTACAATGAGCAGTTCTTC
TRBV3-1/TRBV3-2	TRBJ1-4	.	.	CASSHGTPNEKLFF	TGTGCCAGCAGCCACGGGACTCCCAATGAAAAACTGTTTTTT
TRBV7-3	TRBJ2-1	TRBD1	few	CASRTGTGSNEQFF	TGTGCCAGCAGGACCGGGACAGGGAGCAATGAGCAGTTCTTC
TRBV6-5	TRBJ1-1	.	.	CASSYSNGEMNTEAFF	TGTGCCAGCAGTTACTCGAACGGGGAGATGAACACTGAAGCTTTCTTT
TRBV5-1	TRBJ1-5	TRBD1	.	CASSLGQGIDQPQHF	TGCGCCAGCAGCTTGGGACAGGGCATCGATCAGCCCCAGCATTTT
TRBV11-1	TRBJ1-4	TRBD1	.	CASSPQGDGGEKLFF	TGTGCCAGCAGCCCGCAGGGGGACGGAGGTGAAAAACTGTTTTTT
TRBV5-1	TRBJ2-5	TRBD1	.	CASSTGQAQETQYF	TGCGCCAGCAGCACCGGACAGGCCCAAGAGACCCAGTACTTC
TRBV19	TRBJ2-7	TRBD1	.	CASSIVGTGGHEQYF	TGTGCCAGTAGTATAGTTGGGACAGGGGGACACGAGCAGTACTTC
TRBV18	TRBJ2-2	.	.	CASSPPTAGANTGELFF	TGTGCCAGCTCACCACCAACGGCGGGGGCAAACACCGGGGAGCTGTTTTTT
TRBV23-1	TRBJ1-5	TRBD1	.	CASSHRMPGQGNQPQHF	TGCGCCAGCAGTCATAGGATGCCGGGACAGGGGAATCAGCCCCAGCATTTT